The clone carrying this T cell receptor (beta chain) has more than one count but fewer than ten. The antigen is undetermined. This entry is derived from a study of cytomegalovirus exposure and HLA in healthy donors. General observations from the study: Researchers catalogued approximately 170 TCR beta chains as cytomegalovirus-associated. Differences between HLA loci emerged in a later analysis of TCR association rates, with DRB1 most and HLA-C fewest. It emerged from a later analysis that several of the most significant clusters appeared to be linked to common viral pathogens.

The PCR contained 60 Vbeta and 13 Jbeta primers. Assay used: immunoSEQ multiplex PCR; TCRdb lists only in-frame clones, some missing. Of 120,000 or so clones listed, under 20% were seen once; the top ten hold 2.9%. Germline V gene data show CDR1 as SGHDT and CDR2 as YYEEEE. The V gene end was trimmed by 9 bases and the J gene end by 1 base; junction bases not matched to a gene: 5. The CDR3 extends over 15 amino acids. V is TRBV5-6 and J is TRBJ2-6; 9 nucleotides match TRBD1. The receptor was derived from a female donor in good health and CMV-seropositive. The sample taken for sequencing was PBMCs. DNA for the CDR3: TGTGCCACCTGGGACAGGGATTCTGGGGCCAACGTCCTGACTTTC. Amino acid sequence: CATWDRDSGANVLTF.